The 24 T cell receptor beta chains listed next were all sequenced from one sample in a study of cytotoxic CD8 clonotypes in ibrutinib-treated CLL. Here immunoSEQ multiplex PCR was the method, and the copy in TCRdb shows in-frame clones only, minus some. Of some 120,000 clones listed, 45% to 65% are singletons. Sequenced material: PBMCs, taken after 24 months of ibrutinib treatment. The source of these receptors is a human donor with chronic lymphocytic leukemia.

This clone was seen a handful of times. The chain recombines TRBV14 with TRBJ2-2; no reliable D call. CDR1 and CDR2 from the germline V gene are SGHDN and FVKESK. Trimming removed 0 bases from V and 4 bases from J, with 12 bases in between. CDR3 size: 16 residues. The chain's CDR3 is CASSQDKAPGTGELFF. The CDR3 DNA reads TGTGCCAGCAGCCAAGATAAGGCACCGGGCACCGGGGAGCTGTTTTTT.

The chain employs TRBV2 and TRBJ2-2, with D possibly matching TRBD1 (5 bases). This CDR3 contains 14 residues. Germline V lookup: CDR1 SNHLY, CDR2 FYNNEI. V was trimmed by 5 bases and J by 3 bases, leaving 10 bases between them. CDR3 in amino acids: CASSPQGYTGELFF. CDR3 bases: TGTGCCAGCAGTCCCCAGGGCTACACCGGGGAGCTGTTTTTT. Supplemented by reference TRBV2 and TRBJ2-2, the full variable domain reads EPEVTQTPSHQVTQMGQEVILRCVPISNHLYFYWYRQILGQKVEFLVSFYNNEISEKSEIFDDQFSVERPDGSNFTLKIRSTKLEDSAMYFCASSPQGYTGELFFGEGSRLTVL.

The rearrangement links TRBV7-2 to TRBJ2-1, with TRBD1 matching over 10 bases. Germline assignment: CDR1 SGHTA and CDR2 FQGNSA. This CDR3 has 13 amino acids. The junction had 2 bases not matched to a gene; V was cut back by 8 bases and J by 4 bases. The chain's CDR3 is CASEGQGYNEQFF. CDR3 coding DNA: TGTGCCAGCGAGGGACAGGGGTACAATGAGCAGTTCTTC.

The V and J genes are TRBV7-8 and TRBJ1-2; D perhaps matches TRBD1 (6 bases). Germline loops: CDR1 SGHVS, CDR2 FQNEAQ. The CDR3 is 16 residues long. Trimming removed 2 bases from V and 3 bases from J, with 16 bases in between. The CDR3 bases are TGTGCCAGCAGCTTATACAGGGAGAGGGATTACTATGGCTACACCTTC. Residues: CASSLYRERDYYGYTF.

V is TRBV4-2 and J is TRBJ1-5; 10 bases match TRBD1. The CDR3 runs 14 residues. J gave up 7 bases and V 10 bases, and 10 bases lay outside the gene matches. The germline V gene encodes CDR1 LGHNA and CDR2 YNFKEQ. The CDR3 sequence: CATLGQGLPQPQHF. DNA of the CDR3: TGTGCCACCTTGGGACAGGGGTTACCCCAGCCCCAGCATTTT.

This clone was observed a handful of times. This sequence joins TRBV30 and TRBJ1-1; D may be TRBD1 (5 bases). Germline V lookup: CDR1 GTSNPN, CDR2 SVGIG (reference sequence). V was cut by 2 bases and J by 5 bases, with 15 bases left in between. The CDR3 length is 14 residues. The CDR3 region is CAWSRRGGLTEAFF. The CDR3 region has the DNA TGTGCCTGGAGTCGTAGGGGCGGATTGACTGAAGCTTTCTTT.

V is TRBV11-3 and J is TRBJ2-1; TRBD2 matches at 7 bases. CDR1 SGHNT and CDR2 YENEEA come from the germline V gene. J gave up 3 bases and V 5 bases, and 10 bases lay outside the gene matches. The CDR3 has 16 residues. CDR3 loop: CASSRSAGVNYNEQFF. CDR3 coding DNA: TGTGCCAGCAGCCGTTCTGCGGGGGTGAACTACAATGAGCAGTTCTTC.

At least ten counts were recorded for this clone. This chain's CDR3 is CASSNTEAFF. CDR3 sequence (DNA): TGTGCCAGCAGTAACACTGAAGCTTTCTTT. The V and J genes are TRBV6-6 and TRBJ1-1, with D uncertain. CDR3 length: 10 residues. The germline V gene encodes CDR1 MNHNY and CDR2 SVGAGI (reference sequence). The ends were cut back, 5 bases at V and 2 bases at J, with 0 bases in the middle.

The V call is TRBV10-3, the J call TRBJ1-1; D gene unclear. CDR1 and CDR2 (germline): ENHRY, SYGVKD. CDR3 size: 13 residues. V shed 11 bases and J shed 7 bases, with 20 bases lying between them. In DNA, the CDR3 is TGTGCCTTCGGAATTACAGCGTCGGGTGAAGCTTTCTTT. This encodes CAFGITASGEAFF.

The chain links TRBV7-8 to TRBJ1-2, with a weak D call TRBD1 (5 bases). Trimming removed 5 bases from V and 3 bases from J, with 16 bases in between. Germline V CDR1 and CDR2: SGHVS, FQNEAQ. The CDR3 is 15 residues long. In nucleotides, the CDR3 is TGTGCCAGCAGCCCGTCGACAGCTGTACACTATGGCTACACCTTC. Amino acid sequence: CASSPSTAVHYGYTF.

J is TRBJ1-4 and V is TRBV25-1; possibly TRBD1 for D (5 bases). Germline V gives CDR1 MGHDK, CDR2 SYGVNS. Trimming left V 1 base short and J 2 bases short, with 8 bases between. The CDR3 loop spans 15 amino acids. The CDR3 nucleotides are TGTGCCAGCAGTGAATCGAGGGGCACTAATGAAAAACTGTTTTTT. It yields the protein CASSESRGTNEKLFF. Full variable domain (outside the CDR3, taken from reference TRBV25-1 and TRBJ1-4): EADIYQTPRYLVIGTGKKITLECSQTMGHDKMYWYQQDPGMELHLIHYSYGVNSTEKGDLSSESTVSRIRTEHFPLTLESARPSHTSQYLCASSESRGTNEKLFFGSGTQLSVL.

This chain links TRBV6-6 with TRBJ1-2, with D unresolved. Per germline, CDR1 MNHNY and CDR2 SVGAGI (reference sequence). Trimming pared 10 bases from V and 5 bases from J, leaving 11 bases between. The CDR3 extends over 11 amino acids. The CDR3 sequence is CATSDLYGYTF. CDR3 bases: TGTGCCACCTCGGACCTTTATGGCTACACCTTC.

This chain connects TRBV29-1 to TRBJ2-2; possible D gene TRBD2, 5 bases. Trimming left V 0 bases short and J 8 bases short, with 13 bases between. The CDR3 is 14 amino acids. Germline V CDR1 and CDR2: SQVTM, ANQGSEA. This CDR3 is CSVEDREGMGELFF. CDR3 coding DNA: TGCAGCGTTGAAGATCGCGAGGGAATGGGGGAGCTGTTTTTT.

The chain carries TRBV6-5 and TRBJ1-4; D is perhaps TRBD1 (5 bases). The CDR3 consists of 15 residues. Trimming removed 0 bases at V and 7 bases at J, with 12 bases between. Germline CDR1 reads MNHEY; CDR2 reads SVGAGI. Here the CDR3 DNA reads TGTGCCAGCAGTTACTCGTCCGGTGGGGGTGAAAAACTGTTTTTT. It is translated as CASSYSSGGGEKLFF.

This chain joins TRBV6-6 and TRBJ1-1, with no clear D. Trimming pared 0 bases from V and 8 bases from J, leaving 13 bases between. The CDR3 is 14 amino acids. Germline V lookup: CDR1 MNHNY, CDR2 SVGAGI (reference sequence). The CDR3 DNA reads as TGTGCCAGCAGTTACTCCATTGTGCGGCAGGAAGCTTTCTTT. Translated, it gives CASSYSIVRQEAFF.

This clone came up a few times. The chain combines TRBV20-1 with TRBJ1-1; D gene uncertain. Germline loops: CDR1 DFQATT, CDR2 SNEGSKA (reference sequence). The CDR3 has 11 residues. The V gene lost 5 bases and the J gene lost 3 bases, with 7 bases spanning the gap. The CDR3 is CSAPRDTEAFF. Written as DNA, the CDR3 is TGCAGTGCTCCCCGGGACACTGAAGCTTTCTTT.

This clone was counted once. The chain couples TRBV30 to TRBJ2-1; either TRBD1 or TRBD2 may fit D (5 bases each). The V and J ends lost 4 bases and 0 bases respectively, with 16 bases between them. The CDR3 loop spans 16 amino acids. The germline gives CDR1 GTSNPN, CDR2 SVGIG (reference sequence). The chain's CDR3 is CAWNSGTRSSYNEQFF. CDR3 sequence (DNA): TGTGCCTGGAACTCCGGGACCAGAAGCTCCTACAATGAGCAGTTCTTC.

This clone has more than one count but fewer than ten. The chain is built from TRBV6-6 and TRBJ1-5; D is undetermined. The CDR3 loop spans 15 amino acids. V was shortened by 5 bases and J by 2 bases, with 13 bases between the two germline ends. Germline assignment: CDR1 MNHNY and CDR2 SVGAGI (reference sequence). This chain's CDR3 is CASSAPSGGNQPQHF. The CDR3 bases are TGTGCCAGCAGTGCGCCTTCAGGAGGCAATCAGCCCCAGCATTTT.

CDR3 nucleotide sequence: TGCGCCAGCACCGCCTACGAGCAGTACTTC. Translation gives CASTAYEQYF. The V gene is TRBV5-1, the J gene TRBJ2-7; no clear D. The CDR3 is 10 residues long. Trimming pared 6 bases from V and 2 bases from J, leaving 3 bases between. Germline-derived CDR1 and CDR2 are SGHRS and YFSETQ.

Only a few counts were recorded for this clone. The chain is built from TRBV7-9 and TRBJ2-7; possibly TRBD1 for D (6 bases). V was cut by 1 base and J by 2 bases, with 9 bases left in between. From germline, CDR1 is SEHNR and CDR2 FQNEAQ (reference sequence). CDR3 size: 14 residues. CDR3 region: CASSLGQAPYEQYF. The CDR3 bases are TGTGCCAGCAGCTTAGGACAGGCCCCCTACGAGCAGTACTTC.

This clone counts as medium-sized. V is TRBV15 and J is TRBJ2-3, with D maybe TRBD2 (7 bases). V was pared by 4 bases and J by 3 bases, with 11 bases between. This CDR3 has 14 amino acids. Germline V gene lookup returns CDR1 LNHNV and CDR2 YYDKDF (reference sequence). CDR3 sequence reads: CATSIKGGTDTQYF. In DNA, the CDR3 is TGTGCCACCAGCATCAAGGGGGGGACAGATACGCAGTATTTT.

The chain employs TRBV4-1 and TRBJ1-2, with 7 positions matching TRBD1. Germline CDR1 and CDR2: MGHRA and YSYEKL. J lost 5 bases, V lost 3 bases, and 3 bases had no gene match. This CDR3 has 13 residues. CDR3 amino acids: CASSQGQIYGYTF. CDR3 in DNA: TGCGCCAGCAGCCAGGGACAGATTTATGGCTACACCTTC.

This clone has more than one count but fewer than ten. This sequence joins TRBV27 and TRBJ2-1, with D tentatively TRBD2 (6 bases). This CDR3 region has 12 residues. Germline-derived CDR1 and CDR2 are MNHEY and SMNVEV (reference sequence). V lost 6 bases and J lost 9, with 12 bases in between. CDR3: CASRLGTAEQFF. CDR3 nucleotides: TGTGCCAGCAGGCTAGGGACTGCTGAGCAGTTCTTC.

The CDR3 DNA reads as TGTGCCAGCAGCTCCGTCAAGTCCTACGAGCAGTACTTC. Its translation is CASSSVKSYEQYF. V and J are TRBV11-3 and TRBJ2-7; D is unclear. Germline V gives CDR1 SGHNT, CDR2 YENEEA. The CDR3 totals 13 residues. V was shortened by 4 bases and J by 1 base, with 8 bases between the two germline ends.